Listed here are 24 T cell receptor beta chains from one sample, sequenced in a study of shared clonotypes between healthy human individuals. Profiling relied on immunoSEQ multiplex PCR, and the TCRdb table lists in-frame clones only, not all of them. The repertoire holds fewer than 650,000 clones, with around 77% as singletons. The material sequenced was PBMCs. Source of these receptors: a woman between 40 and 55 years old in good health. Some clones in this sample may be carry-over from other donors' samples.

The rearrangement joins TRBV5-1 to TRBJ1-1; the D gene is possibly TRBD1 (6 bases). The ends were cut back, 0 bases at V and 7 bases at J, with 13 bases in the middle. Per germline, CDR1 SGHRS and CDR2 YFSETQ. This CDR3 region has 14 residues. The CDR3 DNA is TGCGCCAGCAGCTTGGGACGGGGGGCAGGTGAAGCTTTCTTT. It codes for CASSLGRGAGEAFF. Using reference TRBV5-1 and TRBJ1-1 for the parts outside the CDR3, the full variable domain is KAGVTQTPRYLIKTRGQQVTLSCSPISGHRSVSWYQQTPGQGLQFLFEYFSETQRNKGNFPGRFSGRQFSNSRSEMNVSTLELGDSALYLCASSLGRGAGEAFFGQGTRLTVV.

The chain is built from TRBV5-1 and TRBJ2-1; TRBD2 might be the D (5 bases). Trimming left V 0 bases short and J 9 bases short, with 16 bases between. Germline V gene lookup returns CDR1 SGHRS and CDR2 YFSETQ. The CDR3 loop spans 15 amino acids. CDR3 DNA sequence: TGCGCCAGCAGCTTGGAGGTGGGAGAAGGGATTGAGCAGTTCTTC. Protein product: CASSLEVGEGIEQFF. The entire variable domain, with the rest obtained from reference TRBV5-1 and TRBJ2-1, is as follows: KAGVTQTPRYLIKTRGQQVTLSCSPISGHRSVSWYQQTPGQGLQFLFEYFSETQRNKGNFPGRFSGRQFSNSRSEMNVSTLELGDSALYLCASSLEVGEGIEQFFGPGTRLTVL.

For this clone: This likely traces to a read error, being one base from a far larger clone. V is TRBV29-1 and J is TRBJ2-2; 7 bases fit TRBD1. The germline gives CDR1 SQVTM, CDR2 ANQGSEA. CDR3 length: 14 residues. The CDR3 DNA reads TGCAGCGTTGTTAGGACAGGAAACACCGTGGAGCTGTTTTTT. Encoded protein: CSVVRTGNTVELFF.

This clone was picked up many times. V gene TRBV15 combines with J gene TRBJ1-2; 9 nucleotides line up with TRBD1. The CDR3 runs to 15 residues. Germline V gives CDR1 LNHNV, CDR2 YYDKDF (reference sequence). Trimming cost V 0 bases and J 5 bases; bases outside gene matches: 4. The CDR3 loop reads CATSRDNRGPYGYTF. DNA of the CDR3: TGTGCCACCAGCAGAGATAACAGGGGGCCTTATGGCTACACCTTC.

Regarding this clone: Other nucleotide sequences from this sample produce the same CDR3. This sequence joins TRBV18 and TRBJ2-1, with unresolved D. The CDR3 runs 13 residues. V lost 3 bases and J lost 6, with 9 bases in between. The germline CDR1 and CDR2 sequences are KGHSH and LQKENI. CDR3 protein: CASSPLSINEQFF. The DNA for the CDR3 is TGTGCCAGCTCACCGCTTTCGATCAATGAGCAGTTCTTC.

This chain uses TRBV30 with TRBJ1-5; D remains unclear. The CDR3 loop spans 12 amino acids. From germline, CDR1 is GTSNPN and CDR2 SVGIG (reference sequence). V shed 1 base and J shed 4 bases, with 5 bases lying between them. CDR3 DNA: TGTGCCTGGAGTGGACCTAATCAGCCCCAGCATTTT. This sequence encodes CAWSGPNQPQHF.

The chain has TRBV6-1 and TRBJ1-5; TRBD1 might be the D (6 bases). Trimming removed 1 base at V and 4 bases at J, with 11 bases between. The CDR3 loop spans 15 amino acids. Germline V lookup: CDR1 MNHNS, CDR2 SASEGT. Written as DNA, the CDR3 is TGTGCCAGCAGTGAAGGGGGAGGGGGAAATCAGCCCCAGCATTTT. It translates to CASSEGGGGNQPQHF.

The chain is built from TRBV27 and TRBJ1-5; D is uncertain. V shed 0 bases and J shed 0 bases, with 9 bases lying between them. This CDR3 contains 16 residues. Germline V gene lookup returns CDR1 MNHEY and CDR2 SMNVEV (reference sequence). CDR3 region: CASSLSGWNSNQPQHF. The CDR3 coding sequence is TGTGCCAGCAGTTTATCGGGTTGGAATAGCAATCAGCCCCAGCATTTT.

This sequence joins TRBV15 and TRBJ2-5; D may be TRBD1 (6 bases). The CDR3 runs to 15 residues. V gave up 1 base and J gave up 0 bases, with 9 bases separating them. Germline CDR1 and CDR2: LNHNV and YYDKDF (reference sequence). The CDR3 protein is CATSRGRDNQETQYF. In DNA form, the CDR3 reads TGTGCCACCAGCAGAGGCCGGGACAACCAAGAGACCCAGTACTTC.

This clone appeared a single time. The V call is TRBV28, the J call TRBJ1-1; 7 bases line up with TRBD1. This CDR3 is built from 14 residues. V gave up 5 bases and J gave up 1 base; unmatched junction bases: 4. Per germline, CDR1 MDHEN and CDR2 SYDVKM. CDR3 loop: CASSPTGKNTEAFF. CDR3 nucleotide sequence: TGTGCCAGCAGTCCGACAGGGAAGAACACTGAAGCTTTCTTT.

The chain links TRBV4-1 to TRBJ1-5, with TRBD1 matching 10 bases. Trimming cost V 1 base and J 5 bases; bases outside gene matches: 2. The CDR3 is made up of 15 amino acids. The germline V gene encodes CDR1 MGHRA and CDR2 YSYEKL. The CDR3: CASSQVGQGDQPQHF. The CDR3 DNA reads TGCGCCAGCAGCCAAGTTGGACAGGGGGATCAGCCCCAGCATTTT.

This clone occurred a few times. The chain recombines TRBV6-5 with TRBJ1-5, with D unresolved. Germline V lookup: CDR1 MNHEY, CDR2 SVGAGI. The CDR3 consists of 15 residues. The V end was cut by 4 bases, the J end by 3 bases, with 13 bases between. CDR3 coding DNA: TGTGCCAGCAGTTCCCTCAAAGTTCCCAATCAGCCCCAGCATTTT. This translates into CASSSLKVPNQPQHF.

This chain joins TRBV5-1 and TRBJ2-7; 9 positions agree with TRBD1. The CDR3 is 16 residues long. With 0 bases clipped from V and 3 bases from J, the junction kept 7 bases outside the gene matches. The V gene's germline CDR1 is SGHRS and CDR2 YFSETQ. The CDR3 DNA is TGCGCCAGCAGCTTGGCACAGGGGGCAAAGGGCTACGAGCAGTACTTC. This translates into CASSLAQGAKGYEQYF.

The chain is built from TRBV6-1 and TRBJ2-1; TRBD2 might be the D (6 bases). The ends were cut back, 3 bases at V and 4 bases at J, with 10 bases in the middle. This CDR3 region has 14 residues. Germline loops: CDR1 MNHNS, CDR2 SASEGT. This CDR3 reads CASSDGGMYNEQFF. Here the CDR3 DNA reads TGTGCCAGCAGTGATGGCGGGATGTACAATGAGCAGTTCTTC.

DNA for the CDR3: TGTGCCAGCAGCTTAAGGCTGACAGCGAACACCGGGGAGCTGTTTTTT. This translates into CASSLRLTANTGELFF. J is TRBJ2-2 and V is TRBV7-3; possible D gene TRBD1, 5 bases. The CDR3 contains 16 residues. Trimming shortened V by 1 base and J by 0 bases, and 9 bases separated the two germline ends. CDR1 SGHTA and CDR2 FQGTGA come from the germline V gene.

The table lists this clone with a count of one. This chain connects TRBV5-4 to TRBJ1-1; D might be TRBD1 (5 bases). The CDR3 is made up of 15 amino acids. CDR1 SGHNT and CDR2 YYREEE come from the germline V gene (reference sequence). V gave up 4 bases and J gave up 0 bases, with 13 bases separating them. In nucleotides, the CDR3 is TGTGCCAGCAGCCTCCCCGGGGGGATGAACACTGAAGCTTTCTTT. It is translated as CASSLPGGMNTEAFF.

Worth noting for this clone: A read error likely explains this, since a far larger clone differs by one base. Other DNA sequences within the sample encode an identical CDR3. The genes are TRBV30 and TRBJ1-5; tentative D call: TRBD1 (5 bases). CDR3 length: 15 residues. CDR1 is GTSNPN and CDR2 is SVGIG in the germline V gene (reference sequence). The CDR3 loop is CAWSTGQLDNQPQHF. The CDR3, as DNA: TGTGCATGGAGTACGGGGCAGCTAGACAATCAGCCCCAGCATTTT. The entire variable domain, with the rest obtained from reference TRBV30 and TRBJ1-5, is as follows: SQTIHQWPATLVQPVGSPLSLECTVEGTSNPNLYWYRQAAGRGLQLLFYSVGIGQISSEVPQNLSASRPQDRQFILSSKKLLLSDSGFYLCAWSTGQLDNQPQHFGDGTRLSIL.

Only one count was recorded for this clone. The chain couples TRBV18 to TRBJ2-7; no firm D call. V lost 2 bases and J lost 3, with 11 bases in between. From germline, CDR1 is KGHSH and CDR2 LQKENI. This CDR3 has 14 residues. The CDR3 here is CASSPGAVNYEQYF. The CDR3, as DNA: TGTGCCAGCTCACCAGGTGCCGTTAACTACGAGCAGTACTTC.

The chain carries TRBV10-1 and TRBJ2-7; 8 bases align to TRBD2. CDR1 and CDR2 (germline): WNHNN, SYGVQD (reference sequence). There are 17 residues in the CDR3. V dropped 5 bases and J dropped 6; count of bases not matched to a gene: 18. CDR3 protein: CASSRGPGISRGAEQYF. The CDR3 DNA follows: TGCGCCAGCAGTCGGGGACCCGGGATCTCGCGGGGGGCCGAGCAGTACTTC.

In its sample, this clone was seen once. V usage is TRBV18 and J usage is TRBJ2-1, with 12 bases aligning to TRBD2. There are 14 residues in the CDR3. The V segment lost 8 bases and the J segment 9 bases; nucleotides outside the gene matches: 8. Germline values: CDR1 KGHSH, CDR2 LQKENI. The CDR3 coding sequence is TGTGCCAGCCGACCGGGACTAGCGGGCCTTGAGCAGTTCTTC. Translation gives CASRPGLAGLEQFF.

For the CDR3, the DNA is TGTGCCTCCGATGTTGGGGCCAACGTCCTGACTTTC. Protein product: CASDVGANVLTF. The chain has TRBV30 and TRBJ2-6; D not resolved. Trimming took off 7 bases at V and 3 bases at J, with 7 bases between the two ends. Germline V CDR1 and CDR2: GTSNPN, SVGIG (reference sequence). This CDR3 region has 12 residues.

The rearrangement uses TRBV6-5 and TRBJ2-7, with no clear D. The V gene lost 6 bases and the J gene lost 1 base, with 10 bases spanning the gap. The CDR3 has 13 residues. Per the germline V gene, CDR1 is MNHEY and CDR2 is SVGAGI. The CDR3 protein is CASSYGPSYEQYF. The CDR3 DNA sequence: TGTGCCAGCAGCTACGGACCTTCCTACGAGCAGTACTTC.

J is TRBJ2-1 and V is TRBV29-1; no clear D. Germline CDR1 and CDR2: SQVTM and ANQGSEA. This CDR3 region has 17 residues. Deletions cut 0 bases from V and 0 bases from J, with 15 bases between. CDR3 sequence reads: CSVEDLRGSPSYNEQFF. For the CDR3, the DNA is TGCAGCGTTGAAGATCTTCGTGGAAGTCCCTCCTACAATGAGCAGTTCTTC.

CDR3 loop: CASSSFQPRPQDTQYF. The DNA of the CDR3 is TGTGCCAGCAGCTCCTTCCAGCCTCGTCCACAAGATACGCAGTATTTT. This rearrangement joins TRBV7-9 to TRBJ2-3; D gene uncertain. This CDR3 spans 16 amino acids. Germline V gene lookup returns CDR1 SEHNR and CDR2 FQNEAQ (reference sequence). Trimming pared 4 bases from V and 5 bases from J, leaving 19 bases between.